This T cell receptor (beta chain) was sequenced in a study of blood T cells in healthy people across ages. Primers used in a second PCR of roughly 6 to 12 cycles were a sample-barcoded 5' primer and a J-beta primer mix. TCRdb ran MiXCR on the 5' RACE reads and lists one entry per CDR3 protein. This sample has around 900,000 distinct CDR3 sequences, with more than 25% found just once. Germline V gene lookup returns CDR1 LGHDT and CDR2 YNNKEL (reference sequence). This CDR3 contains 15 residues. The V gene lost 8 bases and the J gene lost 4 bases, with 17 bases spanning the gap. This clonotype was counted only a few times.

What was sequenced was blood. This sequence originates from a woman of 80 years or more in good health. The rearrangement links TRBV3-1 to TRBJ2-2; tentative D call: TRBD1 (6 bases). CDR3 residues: CASSPQGDLTGELFF. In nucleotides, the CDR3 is TGTGCCAGCTCCCCACAGGGAGACCTCACCGGGGAGCTGTTTTTT. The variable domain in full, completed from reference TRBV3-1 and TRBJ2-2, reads DTAVSQTPKYLVTQMGNDKSIKCEQNLGHDTMYWYKQDSKKFLKIMFSYNNKELIINETVPNRFSPKSPDKAHLNLHINSLELGDSAVYFCASSPQGDLTGELFFGEGSRLTVL.